What follows are 7 T cell receptor delta chains derived from one specimen sequenced in a study of γδ T cells in repeated Plasmodium falciparum infection. Flow sorting of PBMC yielded separate Vgamma9/Vdelta2+ and Vdelta2-negative gammadelta T cell populations for bulk repertoire analysis. TCRdb re-analyzed the multiplex PCR reads via CATT. In the table there are approximately 93,000 delta-chain clones, approximately 0.96% of which are singletons. The sequenced sample was gamma-delta T cells from blood. The receptors come from a pool of human donors (malaria-infected and uninfected, not separated).

This clone has a handful of counts. A far more abundant clone sits one base away, making this likely a read error. Other nucleotide sequences from this sample produce the same CDR3. This chain joins TRDV2 and TRDJ3, with D possibly matching TRDD3 (6 bases). TCRdb leaves out the J gene; it was filled in here by matching the DNA to germline. The CDR3 has 19 amino acids. Germline CDR1 reads GEAIGNYY; CDR2 reads EKD. The CDR3 spells CACDTGGLRGSWDTRQMFF. As DNA, the CDR3 is TGTGCCTGTGACACTGGGGGCCTGAGGGGCTCCTGGGACACCCGGCAGATGTTTTTC.

This clone was found a few times. The TCRdb protein, from a much larger clone, departs from this DNA's translation at residue 9, likely by read error; the protein shown derives from the DNA. This chain joins TRDV1 and TRDJ1, with unresolved D. No J gene is reported in TCRdb; it was inferred here by comparing the DNA with germline. The V gene lost 0 bases and the J gene lost 0 bases, with 14 bases spanning the gap. Per the germline V gene, CDR1 is TSWWSYY and CDR2 is QGS. This CDR3 contains 17 residues. Here the CDR3 reads CALGELAWVPYTDKLIF. The CDR3 coding sequence is TGTGCTCTTGGGGAACTGGCTTGGGTACCGTACACCGATAAACTCATCTTT.

A remark on this clone: TCRdb shows a much larger clone's protein in place of this DNA's translation, and the two differ at residue 6, likely through a read error; the protein shown is translated from the DNA. The rearrangement uses TRDV2 and TRDJ1; tentatively, D is TRDD3 (5 bases). Germline V gene data show CDR1 as GEAIGNYY and CDR2 as EKD. V was shortened by 1 base and J by 0 bases, with 11 bases between the two germline ends. The CDR3 runs 15 residues. The CDR3 DNA reads TGTGCCTGTGACACGAGGGGAGACCACACCGATAAACTCATCTTT. It yields the protein CACDTRGDHTDKLIF.

This clone was found a few times. A clone one base away is much larger, so this may be a read error. V and J are TRDV1 and TRDJ2, with 9 bases aligning to TRDD3. The ends lost 0 bases at V and 2 bases at J; junction bases unmatched: 25. The CDR3 is 24 residues long. The V gene's germline CDR1 is TSWWSYY and CDR2 QGS. The CDR3, as DNA: TGTGCTCTTGGGGAACTTCTTCATGAACTTACCAACCGGGGGATACAAAAGTTGACAGCACAACTCTTCTTT. It encodes CALGELLHELTNRGIQKLTAQLFF.

The sample holds a few counts of this clone. A far larger clone is a single base away, which makes a read error likely. This sample also contains other DNA sequences that code for the same CDR3. This chain uses TRDV3 with TRDJ1, with a weak D call TRDD3 (6 bases). The length of the CDR3 is 15 residues. CDR1 and CDR2 from the germline V gene are TVYSNPD and GDNSRS (reference sequence). V shed 0 bases and J shed 2 bases, with 16 bases lying between them. DNA of the CDR3: TGTGCCTTTAGAGGGATAGTCCCGGGGACCGATAAACTCATCTTT. Translated: CAFRGIVPGTDKLIF.

Comments on this clone: It is likely a read error: a sequence one base away is far more abundant. The sample carries other DNA sequences with the same CDR3. The chain recombines TRDV1 with TRDJ1, with 7 bases lining up with TRDD3. V dropped 6 bases and J dropped 0; count of bases not matched to a gene: 10. Germline V lookup: CDR1 TSWWSYY, CDR2 QGS. The CDR3 has 16 residues. This CDR3 is CALGPLGVEHTDKLIF. CDR3 nucleotides: TGTGCTCTTGGCCCCCTGGGGGTCGAGCACACCGATAAACTCATCTTT.

With respect to this clone: The protein recorded in TCRdb matches a much larger clone and deviates from this DNA's translation at residue 19, suggesting a read error; the protein here is obtained by translating the DNA. The V gene corresponds to TRDV2; no J gene was called; the D call of TRDD3 is as the table states it, not checked on the DNA. Germline values: CDR1 GEAIGNYY, CDR2 EKD. The CDR3 runs to 20 residues. The CDR3 DNA is TGTGCCTGTGACAACCCACTGGGGGATTCCGCCCAGGTGTACACCGATAAACTCACCTTT. It translates to CACDNPLGDSAQVYTDKLTF.